The present entry profiles one T cell receptor beta chain with its context. This entry is derived from a study of blood T cell repertoires in COVID-19. Study-wide background: Acute and convalescent COVID-19 samples came from the United States, Italy and Spain. T cells, B-cell-depleted T cells, or PBMCs provided the cDNA or gDNA that served as material.

CDR1 SQVTM and CDR2 ANQGSEA come from the germline V gene. The CDR3 sequence is 17 residues long. The V gene end was trimmed by 5 bases and the J gene end by 1 base; junction bases not matched to a gene: 12. Study processing details: It was from reference gene primer amplification that nucleated cell counts were estimated. Sequenced by immunoSEQ multiplex PCR; TCRdb stores in-frame clones only, minus some. From that table come the V and J calls and clone size; the DNA was used to work out D and trimming. The sample consists of 110,000 to 150,000 clones, more than 65% of them appearing once. The TCR comes from a man in his fifties or sixties with acute or convalescent COVID-19. The material sequenced was peripheral blood. The chain combines TRBV29-1 with TRBJ1-5; 9 bases are a match to TRBD1. CDR3 in amino acids: CSVPRTGVVGSNQPQHF. CDR3 coding DNA: TGCAGCGTTCCTCGGACAGGGGTGGTGGGAAGCAATCAGCCCCAGCATTTT.